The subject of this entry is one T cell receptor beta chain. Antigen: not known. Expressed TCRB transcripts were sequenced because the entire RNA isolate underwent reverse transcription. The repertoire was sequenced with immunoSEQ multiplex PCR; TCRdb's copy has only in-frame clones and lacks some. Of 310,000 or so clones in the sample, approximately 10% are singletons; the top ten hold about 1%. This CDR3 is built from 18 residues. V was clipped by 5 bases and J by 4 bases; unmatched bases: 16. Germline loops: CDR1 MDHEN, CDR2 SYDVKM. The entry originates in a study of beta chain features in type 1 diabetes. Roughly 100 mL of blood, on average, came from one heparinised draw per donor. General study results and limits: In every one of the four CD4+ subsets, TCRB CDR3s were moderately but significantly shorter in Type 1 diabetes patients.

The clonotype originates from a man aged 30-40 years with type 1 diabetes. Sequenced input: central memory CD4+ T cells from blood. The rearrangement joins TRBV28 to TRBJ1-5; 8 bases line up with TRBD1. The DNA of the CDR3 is TGTGCCAGCAGTCCCAGGGGGAGCGGGACAGGTAGTAATCAGCCCCAGCATTTT. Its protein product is CASSPRGSGTGSNQPQHF.